The clone carrying this T cell receptor (beta chain) was observed many times. The data belong to a study of T cells in Graves' hyperthyroidism and ophthalmopathy. The germline V gene encodes CDR1 SGHTA and CDR2 FQGTGA. Trimming left V 5 bases short and J 4 bases short, with 11 bases between. The CDR3 is 13 residues long. Authors of the study amplified TCR beta CDR3 regions from RNA transcripts. HTBI primers drove first-round RT-PCR of the TCR CDR3. TCRdb analysed the multiplex PCR reads with MiXCR anew, one entry per CDR3 protein. Of under 350,000 distinct CDR3 sequences in the sample, over 15% are singletons; the top ten hold 49%.

The chain has TRBV7-3 and TRBJ2-5, with a weak D call TRBD2 (5 bases). The sequence was collected from a woman aged 45-60 years with Graves' hyperthyroidism. What was sequenced was blood. The CDR3 here is CASSRGGGETQYF. The CDR3 DNA reads TGTGCCAGCAGCCGCGGTGGAGGAGAGACCCAGTACTTC.